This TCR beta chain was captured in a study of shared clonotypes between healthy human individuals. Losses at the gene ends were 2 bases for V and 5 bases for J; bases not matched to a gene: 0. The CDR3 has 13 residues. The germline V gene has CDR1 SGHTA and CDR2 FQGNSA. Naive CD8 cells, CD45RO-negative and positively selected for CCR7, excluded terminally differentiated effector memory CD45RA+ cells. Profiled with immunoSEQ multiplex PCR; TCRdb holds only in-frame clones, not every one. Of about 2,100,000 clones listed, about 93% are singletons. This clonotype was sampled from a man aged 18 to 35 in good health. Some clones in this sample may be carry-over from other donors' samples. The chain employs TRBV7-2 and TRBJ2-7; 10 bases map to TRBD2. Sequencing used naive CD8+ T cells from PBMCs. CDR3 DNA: TGTGCCAGCAGCTTACTAGCGGGAGACGAGCAGTACTTC. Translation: CASSLLAGDEQYF.